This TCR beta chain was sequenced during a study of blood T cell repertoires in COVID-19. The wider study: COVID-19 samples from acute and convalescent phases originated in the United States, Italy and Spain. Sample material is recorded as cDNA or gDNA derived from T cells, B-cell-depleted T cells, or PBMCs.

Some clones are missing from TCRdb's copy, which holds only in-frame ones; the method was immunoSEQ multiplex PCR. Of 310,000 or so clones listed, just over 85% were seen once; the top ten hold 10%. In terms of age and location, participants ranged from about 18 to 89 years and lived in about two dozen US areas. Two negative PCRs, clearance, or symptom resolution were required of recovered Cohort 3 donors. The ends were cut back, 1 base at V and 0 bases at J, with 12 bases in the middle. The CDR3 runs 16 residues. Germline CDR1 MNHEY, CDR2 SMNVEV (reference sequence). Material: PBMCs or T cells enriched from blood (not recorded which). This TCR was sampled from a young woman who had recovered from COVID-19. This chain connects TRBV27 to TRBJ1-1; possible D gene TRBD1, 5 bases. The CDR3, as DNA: TGTGCCAGCAGTTTATTGGGGCGCACAATGAACACTGAAGCTTTCTTT. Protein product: CASSLLGRTMNTEAFF.